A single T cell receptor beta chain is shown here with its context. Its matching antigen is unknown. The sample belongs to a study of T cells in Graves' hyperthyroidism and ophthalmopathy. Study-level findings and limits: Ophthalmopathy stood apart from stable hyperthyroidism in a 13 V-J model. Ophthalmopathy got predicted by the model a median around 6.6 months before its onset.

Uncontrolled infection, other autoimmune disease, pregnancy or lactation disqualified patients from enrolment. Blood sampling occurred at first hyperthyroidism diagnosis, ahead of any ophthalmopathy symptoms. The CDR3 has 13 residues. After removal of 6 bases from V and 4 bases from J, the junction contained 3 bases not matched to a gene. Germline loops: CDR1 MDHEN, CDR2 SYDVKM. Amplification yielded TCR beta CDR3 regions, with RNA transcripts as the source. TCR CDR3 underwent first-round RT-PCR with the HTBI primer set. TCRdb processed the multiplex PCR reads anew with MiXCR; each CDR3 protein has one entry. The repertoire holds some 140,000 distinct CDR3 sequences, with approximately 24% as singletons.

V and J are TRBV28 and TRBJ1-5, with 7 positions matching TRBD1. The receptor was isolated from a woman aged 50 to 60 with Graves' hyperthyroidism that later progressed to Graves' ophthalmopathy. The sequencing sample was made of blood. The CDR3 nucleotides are TGTGCCAGCAGGTGGGACAGAAATCAGCCCCAGCATTTT. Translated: CASRWDRNQPQHF. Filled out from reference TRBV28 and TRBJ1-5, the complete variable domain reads DVKVTQSSRYLVKRTGEKVFLECVQDMDHENMFWYRQDPGLGLRLIYFSYDVKMKEKGDIPEGYSVSREKKERFSLILESASTNQTSMYLCASRWDRNQPQHFGDGTRLSIL.